The sequence of this TCR beta chain was determined in a study of shared clonotypes between healthy human individuals. At the level of the study: Those who served as donors were a couple of women and a few men between the ages of 18 and 49.

Trimming took 1 base from V and 3 from J, leaving 10 bases between them. The CDR3 consists of 15 residues. The germline V gene encodes CDR1 MNHNS and CDR2 SASEGT. The table came from immunoSEQ multiplex PCR; TCRdb's copy has only in-frame clones and leaves some out. The sample records about 510,000 clones, roughly 85% being singletons. This clone occurred a few times. This TCR was sampled from a woman between 40 and 50 years old in good health. Some clones in this sample may be carry-over from other donors' samples. Sequenced input: PBMCs. The J gene is TRBJ1-5, the V gene TRBV6-1, with D possibly TRBD1 on 5 matching bases. The CDR3 DNA reads TGTGCCAGCAGTGAAGGCATGGGGCTCAATCAGCCCCAGCATTTT. This sequence encodes CASSEGMGLNQPQHF.